The rows below give T cell receptor beta chains drawn from one sample of a study of T cells in Graves' hyperthyroidism and ophthalmopathy. TCRdb reanalysed the multiplex PCR reads using MiXCR and keeps one entry per CDR3 protein. The repertoire holds approximately 610,000 distinct CDR3 sequences, with roughly 14% as singletons. Sequencing was performed on blood. These receptors came from a middle-aged woman with Graves' ophthalmopathy. The CDR3 runs from the conserved cysteine through the conserved F or W. The order of the fields is D gene, V gene, clone size, J gene, CDR3 protein, CDR3 DNA. The D gene is left open where the match is weak. Clone size is stated in some rows and not others, as once, few, many or a class when expanded.

>.|TRBV6-5|.|TRBJ2-7
CASSYRPGFTYEQYF
TGTGCCAGCAGTTACAGACCCGGCTTCACCTACGAGCAGTACTTC
>TRBD2|TRBV5-1|many|TRBJ2-4
CASSLGTSGRTHIQYF
TGCGCCAGCAGCCTAGGGACTAGCGGGAGGACACACATTCAGTACTTC
>.|TRBV28|many|TRBJ1-2
CASSTLEGGYTF
TGTGCCAGCAGTACCCTTGAGGGAGGCTACACCTTC
>TRBD1|TRBV20-1|.|TRBJ1-2
CSAPGTGERYTF
TGCAGTGCCCCGGGGACAGGGGAGCGCTACACCTTC
>.|TRBV30|many|TRBJ1-2
CAWSESGNGYTF
TGTGCCTGGAGTGAGAGTGGCAACGGCTACACCTTC
>TRBD1|TRBV6-5|many|TRBJ2-5
CASSLGRGNQETQYF
TGTGCCAGCAGTTTGGGCAGGGGGAACCAAGAGACCCAGTACTTC
>.|TRBV15|many|TRBJ2-2
CATSRDQQPTGELFF
TGTGCCACCAGCAGAGATCAACAACCCACCGGGGAGCTGTTTTTT
>.|TRBV29-1|many|TRBJ2-5
CSGPKAGSSFQETQYF
TGCAGCGGCCCTAAGGCCGGGTCCTCCTTCCAAGAGACCCAGTACTTC
>TRBD2|TRBV4-1|.|TRBJ2-7
CASSQVLAGGRGYEQYF
TGCGCCAGCAGCCAAGTACTGGCGGGAGGGCGAGGCTACGAGCAGTACTTC
>.|TRBV7-2|many|TRBJ2-7
CASSLVGAGLGYEQYF
TGTGCCAGCAGCTTAGTGGGGGCCGGACTGGGCTACGAGCAGTACTTC
>TRBD1|TRBV7-8|many|TRBJ2-5
CASSLWDRGQETQYF
TGTGCCAGCAGCTTGTGGGACAGGGGGCAAGAGACCCAGTACTTC
>TRBD1|TRBV6-2/TRBV6-3|.|TRBJ2-7
CASGPGQGAFEQYF
TGTGCCAGCGGACCGGGACAGGGGGCATTCGAGCAGTACTTC
>.|TRBV11-2|.|TRBJ2-7
CASSFVRYEQYF
TGTGCCAGCAGCTTTGTACGGTACGAGCAGTACTTC
>TRBD2|TRBV20-1|many|TRBJ2-5
CSARRGLAGGETQYF
TGCAGTGCTAGAAGGGGACTAGCGGGCGGAGAGACCCAGTACTTC
>TRBD1|TRBV2|.|TRBJ2-7
CASSEIRQGAYEQYF
TGTGCCAGCAGTGAAATCCGTCAGGGGGCATACGAGCAGTACTTC
>.|TRBV6-5|many|TRBJ2-7
CASSPSESSEQYF
TGTGCCAGCAGTCCTAGTGAGTCCTCCGAGCAGTACTTC
>.|TRBV4-1|few|TRBJ1-6
CASSQKGTYNSPLHF
TGCGCCAGCAGCCAGAAGGGAACCTATAATTCACCCCTCCACTTT
>.|TRBV4-1|few|TRBJ2-7
CASSQEIGFYEQYF
TGCGCCAGCAGCCAAGAAATTGGCTTTTACGAGCAGTACTTC
>.|TRBV7-2|many|TRBJ1-2
CASSLVTTGSYGYTF
TGTGCCAGCAGCTTAGTTACAACAGGGAGCTATGGCTACACCTTC
>TRBD1|TRBV25-1|.|TRBJ2-7
CTSSGQGAGEQYF
TGTACCAGCAGTGGCCAGGGGGCAGGCGAGCAGTACTTC
>TRBD1|TRBV28|many|TRBJ2-5
CASSKGTGQETQYF
TGTGCCAGCAGTAAAGGGACAGGGCAAGAGACCCAGTACTTC
>TRBD2|TRBV6-1|many|TRBJ2-7
CASNGREGTYEQYF
TGTGCCAGCAACGGGCGGGAGGGAACCTACGAGCAGTACTTC
>TRBD2|TRBV28|few|TRBJ2-7
CASTMETSGRSYEQYF
TGTGCCAGCACCATGGAAACTAGCGGGAGATCCTACGAGCAGTACTTC
>.|TRBV27|many|TRBJ2-5
CASARGETQETQYF
TGTGCCAGCGCCCGAGGGGAGACTCAAGAGACCCAGTACTTC
>TRBD2|TRBV14|many|TRBJ2-6
CACQRAGAGANVLTF
TGTGCCTGCCAACGAGCGGGAGCTGGGGCCAACGTCCTGACTTTC
>TRBD2|TRBV12-3/TRBV12-4|.|TRBJ2-5
CASSLVGSGVVGETQYF
TGTGCCAGCAGTTTAGTGGGTAGCGGGGTCGTTGGGGAGACCCAGTACTTC
>.|TRBV19|many|TRBJ1-5
CASSNLQGNQPQHF
TGTGCCAGTAGTAATTTACAGGGCAATCAGCCCCAGCATTTT
>.|TRBV25-1|many|TRBJ2-7
CASPPRLYEQYF
TGTGCCAGCCCTCCCAGACTTTACGAGCAGTACTTC
>.|TRBV29-1|.|TRBJ1-1
CSIQSRRDTEAFF
TGCAGCATACAGTCCCGCCGGGACACTGAAGCTTTCTTT
>.|TRBV6-1|.|TRBJ2-2
CASSEGFGELFF
TGTGCCAGCAGTGAAGGTTTCGGGGAGCTGTTTTTT
>TRBD2|TRBV12-3/TRBV12-4|many|TRBJ2-2
CASEGVPSGNTGELFF
TGTGCCAGCGAGGGAGTCCCTAGCGGGAACACCGGGGAGCTGTTTTTT
>.|TRBV11-2|few|TRBJ2-7
CASSQSHSSYEQYF
TGTGCCAGCAGCCAAAGCCACAGCTCCTACGAGCAGTACTTC
>.|TRBV20-1|many|TRBJ2-7
CSAAKSDGDYEQYF
TGCAGTGCTGCGAAGAGTGATGGGGACTACGAGCAGTACTTC